This note documents a single T cell receptor beta chain sequence. These data are taken from a study of blood T cell repertoires in COVID-19. Study-wide context: COVID-19 samples collected from the United States, Italy and Spain covered acute and convalescent phases.

This table comes from immunoSEQ multiplex PCR, and its TCRdb copy is limited to in-frame clones, with some not included. The table lists about 160,000 clones, less than 85% of them singletons. Germline trimming cut 1 base from V and 3 bases from J; bases unmatched to any gene: 9. CDR1 is LGHNA, CDR2 YNFKEQ, per germline. CDR3 length: 16 residues. The chain recombines TRBV4-2 with TRBJ2-7; the match to TRBD2 covers 7 bases. The material sequenced was peripheral blood. The source is a human donor with acute or convalescent COVID-19. The donor label of this sample is uncertain. CDR3 loop: CASSQGGGTAGYEQYF. DNA of the CDR3: TGTGCCAGCAGCCAAGGGGGGGGGACTGCGGGCTACGAGCAGTACTTC.